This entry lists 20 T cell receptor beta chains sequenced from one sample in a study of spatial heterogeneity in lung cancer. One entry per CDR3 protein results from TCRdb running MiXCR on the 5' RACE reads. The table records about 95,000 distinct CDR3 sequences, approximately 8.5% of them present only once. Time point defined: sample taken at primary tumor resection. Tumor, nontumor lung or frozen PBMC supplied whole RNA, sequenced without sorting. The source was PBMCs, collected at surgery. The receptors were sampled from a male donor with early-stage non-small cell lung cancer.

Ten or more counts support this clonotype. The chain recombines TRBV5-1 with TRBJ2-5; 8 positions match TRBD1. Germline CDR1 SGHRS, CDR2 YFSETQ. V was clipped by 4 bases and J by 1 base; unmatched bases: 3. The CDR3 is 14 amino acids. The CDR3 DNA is TGCGCCAGCAGCCCGGGACAGGTCCAAGAGACCCAGTACTTC. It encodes CASSPGQVQETQYF.

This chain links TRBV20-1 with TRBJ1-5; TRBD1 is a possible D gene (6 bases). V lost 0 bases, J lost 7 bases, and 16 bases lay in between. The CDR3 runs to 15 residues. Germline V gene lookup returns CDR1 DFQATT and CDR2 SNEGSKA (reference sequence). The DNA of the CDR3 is TGCAGTGCTAGAGAAAGGGGGGCTTGGAACCAGCCCCAGCATTTT. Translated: CSARERGAWNQPQHF.

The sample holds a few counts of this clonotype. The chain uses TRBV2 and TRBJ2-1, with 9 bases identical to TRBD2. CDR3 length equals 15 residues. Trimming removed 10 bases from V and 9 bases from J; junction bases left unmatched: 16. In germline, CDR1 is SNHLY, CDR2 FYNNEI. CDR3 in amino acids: CATKSQAGGPVEQFF. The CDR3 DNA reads TGTGCCACCAAATCACAGGCGGGAGGGCCGGTTGAGCAGTTCTTC.

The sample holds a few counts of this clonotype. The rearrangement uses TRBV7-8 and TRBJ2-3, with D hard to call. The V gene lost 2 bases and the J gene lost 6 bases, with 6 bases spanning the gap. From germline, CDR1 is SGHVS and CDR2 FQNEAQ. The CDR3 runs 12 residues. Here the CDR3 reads CASSLKKDTQYF. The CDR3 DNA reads TGTGCCAGCAGCTTAAAGAAGGATACGCAGTATTTT.

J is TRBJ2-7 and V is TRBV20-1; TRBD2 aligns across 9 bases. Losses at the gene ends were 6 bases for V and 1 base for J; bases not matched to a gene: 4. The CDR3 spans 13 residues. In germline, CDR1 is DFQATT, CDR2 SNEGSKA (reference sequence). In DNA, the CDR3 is TGCAGTGCCGAAGCGGGGGGATCCTACGAGCAGTACTTC. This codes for CSAEAGGSYEQYF.

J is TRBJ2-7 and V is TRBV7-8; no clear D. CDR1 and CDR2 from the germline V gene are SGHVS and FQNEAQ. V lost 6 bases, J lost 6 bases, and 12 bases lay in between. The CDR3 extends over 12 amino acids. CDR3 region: CASSLQLREQYF. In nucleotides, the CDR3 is TGTGCCAGCAGTCTACAGTTGCGCGAGCAGTACTTC. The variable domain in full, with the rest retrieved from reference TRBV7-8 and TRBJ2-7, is GAGVSQSPRYKVAKRGQDVALRCDPISGHVSLFWYQQALGQGPEFLTYFQNEAQLDKSGLPSDRFFAERPEGSVSTLKIQRTQQEDSAVYLCASSLQLREQYFGPGTRLTVT.

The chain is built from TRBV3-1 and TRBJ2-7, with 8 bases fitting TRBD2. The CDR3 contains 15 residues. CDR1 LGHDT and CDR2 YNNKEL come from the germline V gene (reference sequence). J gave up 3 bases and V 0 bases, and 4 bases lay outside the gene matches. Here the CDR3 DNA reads TGTGCCAGCAGCCAAGAGGTAGCGGGGTACTACGAGCAGTACTTC. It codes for CASSQEVAGYYEQYF.

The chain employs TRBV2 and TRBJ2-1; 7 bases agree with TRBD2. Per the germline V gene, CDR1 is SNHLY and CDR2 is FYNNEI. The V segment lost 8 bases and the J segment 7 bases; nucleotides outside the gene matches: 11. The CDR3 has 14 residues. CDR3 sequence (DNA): TGTGCCAGCTCCGGACTGCCCGGGGGGAATGAGCAGTTCTTC. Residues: CASSGLPGGNEQFF.

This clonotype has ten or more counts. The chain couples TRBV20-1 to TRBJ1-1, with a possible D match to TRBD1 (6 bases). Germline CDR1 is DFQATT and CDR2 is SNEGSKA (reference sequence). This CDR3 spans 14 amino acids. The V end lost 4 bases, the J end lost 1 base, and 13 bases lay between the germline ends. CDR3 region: CSATGVPGNTEAFF. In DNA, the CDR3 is TGCAGTGCTACAGGGGTTCCTGGGAACACTGAAGCTTTCTTT.

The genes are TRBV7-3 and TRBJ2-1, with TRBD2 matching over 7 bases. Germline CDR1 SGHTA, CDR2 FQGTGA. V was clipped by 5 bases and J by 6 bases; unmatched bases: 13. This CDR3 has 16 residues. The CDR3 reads CASSPTGGSRLNEQFF. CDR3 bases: TGTGCCAGCAGCCCTACCGGGGGGAGCAGGCTCAATGAGCAGTTCTTC. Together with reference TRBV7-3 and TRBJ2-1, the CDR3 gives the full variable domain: GAGVSQTPSNKVTEKGKYVELRCDPISGHTALYWYRQSLGQGPEFLIYFQGTGAADDSGLPNDRFFAVRPEGSVSTLKIQRTERGDSAVYLCASSPTGGSRLNEQFFGPGTRLTVL.

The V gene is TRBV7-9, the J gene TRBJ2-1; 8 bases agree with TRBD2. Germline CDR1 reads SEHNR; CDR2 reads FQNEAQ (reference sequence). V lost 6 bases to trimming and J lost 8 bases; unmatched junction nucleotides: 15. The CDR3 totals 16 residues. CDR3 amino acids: CASRQSGGGLGYEQFF. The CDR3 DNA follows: TGTGCCAGCAGACAAAGCGGGGGAGGACTTGGGTATGAGCAGTTCTTC.

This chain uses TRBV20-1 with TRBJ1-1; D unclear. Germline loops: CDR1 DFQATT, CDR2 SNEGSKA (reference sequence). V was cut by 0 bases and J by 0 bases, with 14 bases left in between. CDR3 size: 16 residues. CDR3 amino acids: CSARDRDRVMNTEAFF. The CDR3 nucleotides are TGCAGTGCTAGAGACCGAGATAGGGTCATGAACACTGAAGCTTTCTTT.

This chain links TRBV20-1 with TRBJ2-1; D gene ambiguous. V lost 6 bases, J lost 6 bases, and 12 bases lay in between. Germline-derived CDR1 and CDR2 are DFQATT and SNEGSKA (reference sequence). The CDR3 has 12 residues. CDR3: CSASGLLNEQFF. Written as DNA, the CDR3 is TGCAGTGCCTCGGGCCTCCTCAATGAGCAGTTCTTC.

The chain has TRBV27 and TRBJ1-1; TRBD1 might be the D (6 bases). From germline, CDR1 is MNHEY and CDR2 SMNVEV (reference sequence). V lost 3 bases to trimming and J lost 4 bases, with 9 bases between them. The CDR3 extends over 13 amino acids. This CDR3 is CASSLSGVTEAFF. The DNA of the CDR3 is TGTGCCAGCAGTTTGTCAGGGGTCACTGAAGCTTTCTTT.

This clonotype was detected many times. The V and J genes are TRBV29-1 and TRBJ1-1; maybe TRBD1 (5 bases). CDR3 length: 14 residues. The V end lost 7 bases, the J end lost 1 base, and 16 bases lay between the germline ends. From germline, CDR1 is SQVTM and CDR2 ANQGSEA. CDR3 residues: CSAAGEGKNTEAFF. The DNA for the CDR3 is TGCAGCGCCGCCGGGGAGGGGAAGAACACTGAAGCTTTCTTT. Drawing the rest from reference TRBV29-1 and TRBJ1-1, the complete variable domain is SAVISQKPSRDICQRGTSLTIQCQVDSQVTMMFWYRQQPGQSLTLIATANQGSEATYESGFVIDKFPISRPNLTFSTLTVSNMSPEDSSIYLCSAAGEGKNTEAFFGQGTRLTVV.

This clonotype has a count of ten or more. The CDR3 protein is CASSSLQGGEQYF. In DNA form, the CDR3 reads TGTGCCAGCAGTTCCCTCCAGGGGGGCGAGCAGTACTTC. V and J are TRBV27 and TRBJ2-7; weak D call: TRBD1 (7 bases). Trimming shortened V by 4 bases and J by 6 bases, and 13 bases separated the two germline ends. Germline V CDR1 and CDR2: MNHEY, SMNVEV (reference sequence). The length of the CDR3 is 13 residues.

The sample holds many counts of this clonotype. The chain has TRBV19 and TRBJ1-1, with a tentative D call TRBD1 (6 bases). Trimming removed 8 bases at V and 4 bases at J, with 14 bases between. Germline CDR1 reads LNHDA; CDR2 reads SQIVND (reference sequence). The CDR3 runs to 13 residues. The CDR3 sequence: CASVQGVGTEAFF. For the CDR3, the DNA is TGTGCCAGTGTACAGGGAGTCGGCACTGAAGCTTTCTTT.

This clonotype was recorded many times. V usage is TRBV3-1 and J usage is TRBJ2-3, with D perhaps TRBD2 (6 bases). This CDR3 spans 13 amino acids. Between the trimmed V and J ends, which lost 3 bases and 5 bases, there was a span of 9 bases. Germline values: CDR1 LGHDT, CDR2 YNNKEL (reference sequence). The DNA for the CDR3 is TGTGCCAGCAGCCAGTGGGGGGAAGATACGCAGTATTTT. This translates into CASSQWGEDTQYF.

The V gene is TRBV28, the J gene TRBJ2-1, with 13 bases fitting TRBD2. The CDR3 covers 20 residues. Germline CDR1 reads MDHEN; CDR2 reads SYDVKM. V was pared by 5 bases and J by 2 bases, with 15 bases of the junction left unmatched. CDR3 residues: CASSLYRLAGGLLTYNEQFF. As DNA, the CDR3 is TGTGCCAGCAGTCTTTACCGACTAGCGGGAGGTTTACTAACCTACAATGAGCAGTTCTTC.

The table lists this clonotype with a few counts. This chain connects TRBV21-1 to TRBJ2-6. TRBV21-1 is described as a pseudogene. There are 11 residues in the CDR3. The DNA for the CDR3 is TGTGCCAGCGCTGGGGCCAACGTCCTGACTTTC. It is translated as CASAGANVLTF.